The 12 T cell receptor beta chains below were found in one sample sequenced in a study of shared clonotypes between healthy human individuals. The protocol was immunoSEQ multiplex PCR, while the TCRdb copy is restricted to in-frame clones and leaves out a portion. Found here are millions of clones, 90% to 95% of them singletons; the top ten hold more than 0.1%. Sequenced: naive CD4+ T cells sorted from blood. Stated subset: CD45RA+ positively selected. These receptors originate from a man aged 18-30 years in good health.

This clone showed up just once. This chain joins TRBV5-1 and TRBJ2-4, with a weak D call TRBD2 (6 bases). Per germline, CDR1 SGHRS and CDR2 YFSETQ. V shed 4 bases and J shed 0 bases, with 11 bases lying between them. CDR3 length equals 15 residues. CDR3 DNA: TGCGCCAGCAGCCCGGGGGACGGAGCCAAAAACATTCAGTACTTC. Translating gives CASSPGDGAKNIQYF.

CDR3 loop: CASSLYTLGDEQYF. CDR3 sequence (DNA): TGTGCCAGCAGCCTATACACTTTGGGGGACGAGCAGTACTTC. This sequence joins TRBV6-5 and TRBJ2-7, with D perhaps given as TRBD1 or TRBD2 (5 bases each). Germline CDR1 is MNHEY and CDR2 is SVGAGI. Between the trimmed V and J ends, which lost 6 bases and 5 bases, there was a span of 17 bases. The CDR3 is 14 amino acids.

This sequence joins TRBV6-5 and TRBJ2-2; D is ambiguous. The ends were cut back, 2 bases at V and 0 bases at J, with 7 bases in the middle. This CDR3 contains 15 residues. Germline V CDR1 and CDR2: MNHEY, SVGAGI. The CDR3 loop reads CASSYLVTNTGELFF. In nucleotides, the CDR3 is TGTGCCAGCAGTTACCTAGTAACGAACACCGGGGAGCTGTTTTTT.

The rearrangement joins TRBV7-2 to TRBJ2-1; D is possibly TRBD2 (6 bases). Germline V gene lookup returns CDR1 SGHTA and CDR2 FQGNSA. The CDR3 runs to 15 residues. V shed 5 bases and J shed 0 bases, with 11 bases lying between them. The CDR3 DNA sequence: TGTGCCAGCAGCAAGAGCGGGCCCTCCTACAATGAGCAGTTCTTC. This encodes CASSKSGPSYNEQFF.

This rearrangement joins TRBV5-8 to TRBJ1-4; tentative D call: TRBD1 (5 bases). This CDR3 contains 16 residues. Trimming pared 0 bases from V and 8 bases from J, leaving 17 bases between. Germline CDR1 SGHTS, CDR2 YDEGEE. CDR3 nucleotide sequence: TGTGCCAGCAGCTTGGGGGCGTTTGGGGGATCGGAAAAACTGTTTTTT. This codes for CASSLGAFGGSEKLFF.

About this clone: Other DNA sequences in this sample translate to the same CDR3. The chain is built from TRBV5-1 and TRBJ1-2; weak D call: TRBD1 (6 bases). Germline loops: CDR1 SGHRS, CDR2 YFSETQ. The CDR3 is 13 amino acids. V was cut by 0 bases and J by 4 bases, with 7 bases left in between. Here the CDR3 DNA reads TGCGCCAGCAGCTTGGACAGGGTCTATGGCTACACCTTC. Amino acids: CASSLDRVYGYTF.

V and J are TRBV6-1 and TRBJ1-5; possible D gene TRBD1, 5 bases. V was clipped by 2 bases and J by 9 bases, with 17 bases between them. Germline V lookup: CDR1 MNHNS, CDR2 SASEGT. This CDR3 contains 15 residues. CDR3 in DNA: TGTGCCAGCAGTGAACTCGGAGGGACCCCATGGCCCCAGCATTTT. Protein sequence: CASSELGGTPWPQHF.

The rearrangement uses TRBV27 and TRBJ1-3; possible D gene TRBD1, 6 bases. The ends were cut back, 4 bases at V and 4 bases at J, with 11 bases in the middle. This CDR3 contains 14 residues. The V gene's germline CDR1 is MNHEY and CDR2 SMNVEV (reference sequence). This CDR3 is CASSSGGLGNTIYF. Here the CDR3 DNA reads TGTGCCAGCAGTTCGGGGGGCTTGGGAAACACCATATATTTT.

The chain has TRBV6-5 and TRBJ2-2; D remains ambiguous. CDR3 size: 14 residues. V was shortened by 6 bases and J by 4 bases, with 12 bases between the two germline ends. Germline V gene sequence: CDR1 MNHEY, CDR2 SVGAGI. CDR3 protein: CASRPAQLTGELFF. The CDR3 DNA reads as TGTGCCAGCAGGCCCGCGCAGCTCACCGGGGAGCTGTTTTTT.

The V gene is TRBV18, the J gene TRBJ2-1, with 8 bases matching TRBD2. Germline CDR1 reads KGHSH; CDR2 reads LQKENI. J was trimmed by 4 bases and V by 0 bases; bases with no gene match: 5. The CDR3 runs to 16 residues. Written as DNA, the CDR3 is TGTGCCAGCTCACCACCGCGAGCGGGAGTATACAATGAGCAGTTCTTC. The encoded protein is CASSPPRAGVYNEQFF.

This chain links TRBV6-1 with TRBJ1-5; no definite D call. The CDR3 length is 14 residues. V was shortened by 0 bases and J by 5 bases, with 8 bases between the two germline ends. Germline CDR1 MNHNS, CDR2 SASEGT. DNA of the CDR3: TGTGCCAGCAGTGAAGCTCATCGGGATCAGCCCCAGCATTTT. It codes for CASSEAHRDQPQHF.

V gene TRBV27 combines with J gene TRBJ2-1, with D tentatively TRBD2 (5 bases). Deletions cut 5 bases from V and 5 bases from J, with 19 bases between. The germline gives CDR1 MNHEY, CDR2 SMNVEV (reference sequence). The CDR3 totals 16 residues. CDR3 protein: CASSGGKAVRDNEQFF. The CDR3 region has the DNA TGTGCCAGCAGTGGAGGTAAAGCAGTTAGGGACAATGAGCAGTTCTTC.